Following are 10 T cell receptor beta chains from one sample sequenced in a study of human thymus T cells. TCRdb's table, derived via immunoSEQ multiplex PCR, lists solely in-frame clones and lacks some. The data show fewer than 55,000 clones, over 85% seen once. Specimen: blood. The receptors here all came from a boy under three years old with a congenital heart defect but otherwise immunologically healthy.

The chain carries TRBV4-2 and TRBJ1-1; D may be TRBD1 (6 bases). Trimming cost V 4 bases and J 4 bases, with 13 bases left between them. Germline V lookup: CDR1 LGHNA, CDR2 YNFKEQ. The CDR3 spans 14 residues. This chain's CDR3 is CASSRGVGATEAFF. As DNA, the CDR3 is TGTGCCAGCAGCCGGGGGGTGGGGGCCACTGAAGCTTTCTTT.

This clone was counted once. V is TRBV25-1 and J is TRBJ2-7; D ambiguous. V was cut by 5 bases and J by 4 bases, with 6 bases left in between. CDR1 MGHDK and CDR2 SYGVNS come from the germline V gene. The CDR3 totals 11 residues. The CDR3 DNA is TGTGCCAGCAGTTATTTTTACGAGCAGTACTTC. The encoded protein is CASSYFYEQYF.

Concerning this clone: This CDR3 is also generated by other DNA sequences in the sample. The chain uses TRBV5-1 and TRBJ1-3; no clear D. The CDR3 covers 17 residues. Germline V CDR1 and CDR2: SGHRS, YFSETQ. The V end lost 4 bases, the J end lost 0 bases, and 17 bases lay between the germline ends. CDR3: CASSLTEGGSSGNTIYF. The DNA for the CDR3 is TGCGCCAGCAGCCTTACGGAGGGCGGGAGCTCTGGAAACACCATATATTTT.

The chain employs TRBV2 and TRBJ2-3, with a weak D call TRBD2 (6 bases). Deletions cut 8 bases from V and 2 bases from J, with 11 bases between. The CDR3 sequence is 13 residues long. Germline CDR1 reads SNHLY; CDR2 reads FYNNEI. The DNA for the CDR3 is TGTGCCAGCCAGGGACTCACCACAGATACGCAGTATTTT. Encoded protein: CASQGLTTDTQYF.

Comments on this clone: Relative to the germline gene, one junction end is altered; a read error may explain this. The J gene is TRBJ2-4, the V gene TRBV28; TRBD1 aligns across 9 bases. Germline V gene lookup returns CDR1 MDHEN and CDR2 SYDVKM. This CDR3 comprises 12 residues. The CDR3 DNA reads TGTGCCAGCAGTTTGAAGGGACAGGGTATCCACTTC. It codes for CASSLKGQGIHF.

The rearrangement uses TRBV28 and TRBJ2-3; TRBD1 or TRBD2 may be the D gene (7 bases each). CDR1 and CDR2 (germline): MDHEN, SYDVKM. Trimming removed 8 bases from V and 2 bases from J, with 17 bases in between. The CDR3 has 15 amino acids. Here the CDR3 reads CASEGASGPTDTQYF. DNA for the CDR3: TGTGCCAGCGAGGGGGCTAGCGGACCCACAGATACGCAGTATTTT.

The gene calls are TRBV9 and TRBJ2-3, with D unclear. V lost 0 bases, J lost 2 bases, and 7 bases lay in between. The germline V gene encodes CDR1 SGDLS and CDR2 YYNGEE. The CDR3 has 14 residues. In DNA form, the CDR3 reads TGTGCCAGCAGCGTAGCGGGTAACACAGATACGCAGTATTTT. Protein sequence: CASSVAGNTDTQYF.

J is TRBJ2-2 and V is TRBV7-2; D ambiguous. In germline, CDR1 is SGHTA, CDR2 FQGNSA. V lost 4 bases and J lost 4, with 4 bases in between. The CDR3 is made up of 12 amino acids. The CDR3 protein is CASSYFTGELFF. Written as DNA, the CDR3 is TGTGCCAGCAGCTACTTCACCGGGGAGCTGTTTTTT.

The chain employs TRBV5-5 and TRBJ1-5, with TRBD1 matching over 7 bases. The CDR3 is 14 amino acids. Trimming cost V 2 bases and J 1 base; bases outside gene matches: 0. CDR1 is SGHKS, CDR2 YYEKEE, per germline (reference sequence). The CDR3 DNA is TGTGCCAGCAGCTTACAGGGGAGCAATCAGCCCCAGCATTTT. It encodes CASSLQGSNQPQHF.

V usage is TRBV7-2 and J usage is TRBJ2-3, with 11 bases identical to TRBD2. This CDR3 spans 18 amino acids. Trimming took 1 base from V and 3 from J; bases not matched to a gene: 9. CDR1 SGHTA and CDR2 FQGNSA come from the germline V gene. This chain's CDR3 is CASSLVVLAGGRTDTQYF. The DNA of the CDR3 is TGTGCCAGCAGCTTAGTTGTTCTAGCGGGGGGAAGGACAGATACGCAGTATTTT.